The 26 T cell receptor beta chains below come from one sample, sequenced in a study of blood T cells in healthy people across ages. Primers used in a second PCR of about 7 to 12 cycles were a sample-barcoded 5' primer and a J-beta primer mix. TCRdb re-derived calls from the 5' RACE reads in MiXCR, one entry per CDR3 protein. The profile shows 800,000 to 1,000,000 distinct CDR3 sequences, about 48% of them singletons. Sequences were obtained from blood. The receptors shown here come from a man under 40 in good health.

This clonotype has a count of ten or more. V gene TRBV18 combines with J gene TRBJ1-6; 7 positions agree with TRBD1. Germline V CDR1 and CDR2: KGHSH, LQKENI. This CDR3 is built from 14 residues. The junction had 6 bases not matched to a gene; V was cut back by 8 bases and J by 5 bases. CDR3: CASSPGTDNSPLHF. CDR3 nucleotide sequence: TGTGCCAGCAGCCCCGGGACAGATAATTCACCCCTCCACTTT.

CDR3 coding DNA: TGTGCCAGCAGCCTCAGGGGGCACCGGGAGCAGTACTTC. It is translated as CASSLRGHREQYF. The chain combines TRBV5-6 with TRBJ2-5, with 8 bases fitting TRBD1. The germline gives CDR1 SGHDT, CDR2 YYEEEE. This CDR3 is 13 amino acids long. Trimming removed 4 bases from V and 11 bases from J; junction bases left unmatched: 10.

The rearrangement links TRBV20-1 to TRBJ2-4; D might be TRBD1 (6 bases). The tail of the sequence fits TRBJ2-7 better, so the J call may be wrong. The germline gives CDR1 DFQATT, CDR2 SNEGSKA (reference sequence). CDR3 length equals 12 residues. The CDR3 region is CSASGQRYEQYF. The CDR3 nucleotides read TGCAGTGCTAGCGGACAGCGCTACGAGCAGTACTTC.

This clonotype was picked up a small number of times. The CDR3 protein is CSARATRGISNQPQHF. The DNA for the CDR3 is TGCAGTGCTAGAGCTACGCGAGGGATTAGCAATCAGCCCCAGCATTTT. V gene TRBV20-1 combines with J gene TRBJ1-5; D is uncertain. Germline CDR1 reads DFQATT; CDR2 reads SNEGSKA (reference sequence). V was pared by 1 base and J by 0 bases, with 13 bases between. The CDR3 runs to 16 residues.

The chain recombines TRBV25-1 with TRBJ2-7, with no clear D. The CDR3 is 14 amino acids. From germline, CDR1 is MGHDK and CDR2 SYGVNS. The V gene lost 3 bases and the J gene lost 3 bases, with 12 bases spanning the gap. The CDR3 DNA follows: TGTGCCAGCAGTGACCCTAGGGAAAGCTACGAGCAGTACTTC. Protein sequence: CASSDPRESYEQYF.

At least ten counts were recorded for this clonotype. The chain joins TRBV11-2 to TRBJ1-2, with 9 bases aligning to TRBD1. Per the germline V gene, CDR1 is SGHAT and CDR2 is FQNNGV. J lost 7 bases, V lost 4 bases, and 10 bases had no gene match. This CDR3 comprises 15 residues. The CDR3, as DNA: TGTGCCAGCAGCTCAACTATACAGGGGGCTGGTGGCTACACCTTC. Protein product: CASSSTIQGAGGYTF.

The chain links TRBV6-5 to TRBJ2-7, with D uncertain. Trimming took 0 bases from V and 1 from J, leaving 19 bases between them. Germline CDR1 reads MNHEY; CDR2 reads SVGAGI. The CDR3 loop spans 18 amino acids. In DNA form, the CDR3 reads TGTGCCAGCAGTTACTCACGAGGCGCACGGCATAGGTCCTACGAGCAGTACTTC. This translates into CASSYSRGARHRSYEQYF.

Only a few counts were recorded for this clonotype. The chain has TRBV12-3 or TRBV12-4 and TRBJ2-3, with 9 bases aligning to TRBD2. There are 15 residues in the CDR3. Trimming at V came to 7 bases and at J to 0 bases, leaving 5 bases not matched to a gene. CDR3 nucleotide sequence: TGTGCCAGCATCCTCGGACTAGCGAGCACAGATACGCAGTATTTT. Its protein product is CASILGLASTDTQYF.

This clonotype has just one count. The genes are TRBV7-2 and TRBJ1-2; the D gene is possibly TRBD1 (6 bases). The CDR3 covers 16 residues. Per the germline V gene, CDR1 is SGHTA and CDR2 is FQGNSA. The V end was cut by 5 bases, the J end by 0 bases, with 16 bases between. The CDR3 DNA is TGTGCCAGCAGCGCCCTAGGGGGGATATCTAACTATGGCTACACCTTC. Its translation is CASSALGGISNYGYTF.

The CDR3 reads CSAWRGLANNEQFF. CDR3 DNA sequence: TGCAGTGCTTGGAGGGGACTAGCCAACAATGAGCAGTTCTTC. The chain has TRBV20-1 and TRBJ2-1; TRBD2 matches at 9 bases. The germline V gene has CDR1 DFQATT and CDR2 SNEGSKA (reference sequence). The CDR3 extends over 14 amino acids. The V and J ends lost 5 bases and 5 bases, in that order; junction bases with no gene match: 7.

This clonotype showed up many times. This chain uses TRBV20-1 with TRBJ2-3; no reliable D call. The germline V gene has CDR1 DFQATT and CDR2 SNEGSKA (reference sequence). The CDR3 totals 12 residues. Trimming shortened V by 6 bases and J by 6 bases, and 13 bases separated the two germline ends. CDR3 coding DNA: TGCAGTGCCGAAGGATCTACGGATACGCAGTATTTT. This translates into CSAEGSTDTQYF.

CDR3 sequence: CASRTGWAKNIQYF. The CDR3, as DNA: TGTGCCAGCAGGACCGGATGGGCCAAAAACATTCAGTACTTC. J is TRBJ2-4 and V is TRBV12-3 or TRBV12-4; D gene ambiguous. V lost 6 bases and J lost 1, with 10 bases in between. The length of the CDR3 is 14 residues.

This clonotype was counted a few times. The chain has TRBV18 and TRBJ2-7; 7 bases match TRBD1. The CDR3 is made up of 15 amino acids. Trimming removed 1 base from V and 0 bases from J; junction bases left unmatched: 3. The germline CDR1 and CDR2 sequences are KGHSH and LQKENI. This CDR3 reads CASSPRTGVSYEQYF. In DNA form, the CDR3 reads TGTGCCAGCTCACCACGGACAGGTGTCTCCTACGAGCAGTACTTC. The full variable domain, completed using reference TRBV18 and TRBJ2-7, is NAGVMQNPRHLVRRRGQEARLRCSPMKGHSHVYWYRQLPEEGLKFMVYLQKENIIDESGMPKERFSAEFPKEGPSILRIQQVVRGDSAAYFCASSPRTGVSYEQYFGPGTRLTVT.

Of note for this clonotype: A read error may produce the germline difference seen at one junction end. V gene TRBV12-3 or TRBV12-4 combines with J gene TRBJ2-1; D is uncertain. This CDR3 comprises 13 residues. The CDR3 DNA reads as TGTGCCCGCAGTCTCTCAGGAGACAATGAGCAGTTCTTC. Translating gives CARSLSGDNEQFF.

This clonotype was observed a handful of times. J is TRBJ1-1 and V is TRBV15, with D hard to call. The CDR3 consists of 15 residues. Germline CDR1 is LNHNV and CDR2 is YYDKDF (reference sequence). V dropped 0 bases and J dropped 2 bases, with 10 bases sitting between them. Here the CDR3 DNA reads TGTGCCACCAGCAGAGAAAAGGCACCCAACACTGAAGCTTTCTTT. Its protein is CATSREKAPNTEAFF. Using reference TRBV15 and TRBJ1-1 for the parts outside the CDR3, the full variable domain is DAMVIQNPRYQVTQFGKPVTLSCSQTLNHNVMYWYQQKSSQAPKLLFHYYDKDFNNEADTPDNFQSRRPNTSFCFLDIRSPGLGDTAMYLCATSREKAPNTEAFFGQGTRLTVV.

The rearrangement joins TRBV25-1 to TRBJ1-1; D might be TRBD1 (5 bases). The CDR3 extends over 14 amino acids. Deletions cut 0 bases from V and 8 bases from J, with 13 bases between. CDR1 and CDR2 from the germline V gene are MGHDK and SYGVNS. The CDR3 region has the DNA TGTGCCAGCAGTGAATATGGGACCCGAAACGAAGCTTTCTTT. Protein product: CASSEYGTRNEAFF. The whole variable domain, remainder taken from reference TRBV25-1 and TRBJ1-1, is EADIYQTPRYLVIGTGKKITLECSQTMGHDKMYWYQQDPGMELHLIHYSYGVNSTEKGDLSSESTVSRIRTEHFPLTLESARPSHTSQYLCASSEYGTRNEAFFGQGTRLTVV.

The rearrangement links TRBV10-3 to TRBJ1-2; D unclear. The CDR3 contains 11 residues. Trimming cost V 0 bases and J 8 bases, with 4 bases left between them. Germline V gives CDR1 ENHRY, CDR2 SYGVKD. This CDR3 is CAISESGGYTF. The CDR3 DNA reads as TGTGCCATCAGTGAGTCGGGGGGCTACACCTTC.

Only a few counts were recorded for this clonotype. A much larger clone sits a single nucleotide away, making a read error possible. V is TRBV7-9 and J is TRBJ2-7; TRBD1 might be the D (5 bases). The germline V gene has CDR1 SEHNR and CDR2 FQNEAQ (reference sequence). V lost 5 bases and J lost 7, with 18 bases in between. This CDR3 contains 14 residues. CDR3 in DNA: TGTGCCAGCAGCCCCGACAGAATCTACAATGAGCAGTACTTC. This encodes CASSPDRIYNEQYF.

The chain combines TRBV29-1 with TRBJ1-5, with 8 bases identical to TRBD1. This CDR3 has 16 amino acids. V dropped 4 bases and J dropped 4; count of bases not matched to a gene: 12. Per the germline V gene, CDR1 is SQVTM and CDR2 is ANQGSEA. CDR3 nucleotide sequence: TGCAGCGTTGGGGGATTTGGACAGGGCCTAAATCAGCCCCAGCATTTT. Translated, it gives CSVGGFGQGLNQPQHF.

This clonotype was detected a few times. The chain couples TRBV20-1 to TRBJ2-7; unclear D gene. V was shortened by 0 bases and J by 0 bases, with 9 bases between the two germline ends. The CDR3 is 14 residues long. Germline lookup yields CDR1 DFQATT and CDR2 SNEGSKA (reference sequence). CDR3 nucleotide sequence: TGCAGTGCTAGAGATCCGACTGTCTCCTACGAGCAGTACTTC. It translates to CSARDPTVSYEQYF.

The genes are TRBV28 and TRBJ2-2, with D perhaps TRBD1 or TRBD2 (6 bases each). The germline gives CDR1 MDHEN, CDR2 SYDVKM. This CDR3 is built from 12 residues. The V end was cut by 8 bases, the J end by 7 bases, with 11 bases between. The DNA of the CDR3 is TGTGCCAGCGGGGGGCTTGACGGGGAGCTGTTTTTT. Its translation is CASGGLDGELFF.

This clonotype was found a few times. The V gene is TRBV5-6, the J gene TRBJ1-4, with TRBD1 identical over 9 bases. Germline assignment: CDR1 SGHDT and CDR2 YYEEEE. Trimming took 6 bases from V and 13 from J; bases not matched to a gene: 13. The CDR3 is 14 residues long. The CDR3 protein is CASTTTGQGMRLFF. DNA for the CDR3: TGTGCCAGCACCACGACGGGACAGGGAATGAGACTGTTTTTT.

The chain links TRBV20-1 to TRBJ2-7, with D possibly matching TRBD1 (6 bases). The V gene's germline CDR1 is DFQATT and CDR2 SNEGSKA (reference sequence). The V end lost 0 bases, the J end lost 5 bases, and 17 bases lay between the germline ends. The CDR3 contains 15 residues. Written as DNA, the CDR3 is TGCAGTGCTAGAGATATGATTGGGGGCTCTCACGAGCAGTACTTC. This sequence encodes CSARDMIGGSHEQYF.

As DNA, the CDR3 is TGCAGCGTAGGGCCCCGCCTTAACTATGGCTACACCTTC. Its translation: CSVGPRLNYGYTF. The chain couples TRBV29-1 to TRBJ1-2; no reliable D call. The CDR3 has 13 amino acids. Trimming took 6 bases from V and 1 from J, leaving 12 bases between them. The germline CDR1 and CDR2 sequences are SQVTM and ANQGSEA.

The chain uses TRBV18 and TRBJ2-7; D is perhaps TRBD1 (6 bases). Germline assignment: CDR1 KGHSH and CDR2 LQKENI. The V end lost 1 base, the J end lost 1 base, and 8 bases lay between the germline ends. The CDR3 runs 14 residues. The CDR3 here is CASSPQGQSYEQYF. Here the CDR3 DNA reads TGTGCCAGCTCACCACAGGGACAATCCTACGAGCAGTACTTC. The whole variable domain, remainder taken from reference TRBV18 and TRBJ2-7, is NAGVMQNPRHLVRRRGQEARLRCSPMKGHSHVYWYRQLPEEGLKFMVYLQKENIIDESGMPKERFSAEFPKEGPSILRIQQVVRGDSAAYFCASSPQGQSYEQYFGPGTRLTVT.

The chain uses TRBV6-5 and TRBJ1-5, with 8 bases fitting TRBD1. J gave up 7 bases and V 0 bases, and 2 bases lay outside the gene matches. The CDR3 sequence is 14 residues long. Germline V lookup: CDR1 MNHEY, CDR2 SVGAGI. The CDR3 DNA sequence: TGTGCCAGCAGTTACTCGACAGGGGACCAGCCCCAGCATTTT. Residues: CASSYSTGDQPQHF.